The 10 T cell receptor beta chains in this list originate from one sample, sequenced in a study of T cells in Graves' hyperthyroidism and ophthalmopathy (dated by TCRdb to about 2019). The library was obtained by multiplex PCR. Sequencing used an Illumina HiSeq 2000. The TCR beta CDR3 regions were amplified from RNA transcripts. The first round of RT-PCR for the TCR CDR3 was performed with the HTBI primer set and the Qiagen OneStep RT-PCR kit. In TCRdb, the public reads were trimmed at Q25 with fastp and aligned with MiXCR, with productive beta chains retained. CDR3 protein duplicates are merged, each entry listing the most common genes and DNA. The table for this sample lists about 500,000 distinct CDR3 sequences; approximately 49% of them were counted only once. The ten biggest clones cover about 43% of the sample. Sequenced: peripheral blood or thyroid tissue (not recorded which). These receptors were collected from an adult woman with Graves' disease, either hyperthyroidism or ophthalmopathy (not recorded which).

This clonotype was detected many times. This chain joins TRBV7-8 and TRBJ1-2; no clear D. Per the germline V gene, CDR1 is SGHVS and CDR2 is FQNEAQ. The V end lost 1 base, the J end lost 1 base, and 10 bases lay between the germline ends. This CDR3 region has 15 residues. CDR3 sequence: CASSLGGRNNYGYTF. CDR3 sequence (DNA): TGTGCCAGCAGCTTAGGTGGGCGGAATAACTATGGCTACACCTTC.

This clonotype was seen many times. The chain recombines TRBV5-6 with TRBJ1-4, with D perhaps matching TRBD1 (6 bases). The CDR3 is 16 amino acids. The V end was cut by 0 bases, the J end by 2 bases, with 11 bases between. Germline V lookup: CDR1 SGHDT, CDR2 YYEEEE. CDR3 region: CASSLGPTGTNEKLFF. The CDR3 coding sequence is TGTGCCAGCAGCTTGGGGCCCACAGGGACTAATGAAAAACTGTTTTTT.

This clonotype was detected once. J is TRBJ1-5 and V is TRBV29-1, with D possibly TRBD1 on 5 matching bases. Trimming removed 5 bases at V and 6 bases at J, with 32 bases between. CDR1 and CDR2 from the germline V gene are SQVTM and ANQGSEA. The CDR3 is 19 residues long. The CDR3 nucleotides are TGCAGCGTTTCCTCTGGGGCCAGGGTGAAGACACCGGTCGGTCAGCCCCAGCATTTT. It encodes CSVSSGARVKTPVGQPQHF.

The V gene is TRBV11-3, the J gene TRBJ2-2; D gene uncertain. Trimming stripped 7 bases from V and 1 base from J, with 10 bases between. Germline loops: CDR1 SGHNT, CDR2 YENEEA. This CDR3 is 14 amino acids long. Here the CDR3 reads CASISGRNTGELFF. The DNA for the CDR3 is TGTGCCAGCATAAGTGGTCGGAACACCGGGGAGCTGTTTTTT.

This clonotype has just a few counts. The chain links TRBV10-3 to TRBJ2-2; the D gene is possibly TRBD2 (6 bases). The V end was cut by 0 bases, the J end by 4 bases, with 9 bases between. The CDR3 length is 15 residues. From germline, CDR1 is ENHRY and CDR2 SYGVKD. The CDR3 bases are TGTGCCATCAGTGAGTCGGGAGGTTCCACCGGGGAGCTGTTTTTT. Amino acid sequence: CAISESGGSTGELFF.

This clonotype was seen ten or more times. J is TRBJ2-6 and V is TRBV4-1; the match to TRBD1 covers 9 bases. The CDR3 totals 19 residues. Trimming took 3 bases from V and 0 from J; bases not matched to a gene: 9. Germline loops: CDR1 MGHRA, CDR2 YSYEKL. CDR3 bases: TGCGCCAGCAGCCAGGAACCGGGACAGGGCGACTCTGGGGCCAACGTCCTGACTTTC. This sequence encodes CASSQEPGQGDSGANVLTF.

This clonotype showed up many times. The CDR3, as DNA: TGTGCCAGCACCACGGGGGCAACGAACACTGAAGCTTTCTTT. Translated: CASTTGATNTEAFF. The V gene is TRBV28, the J gene TRBJ1-1, with D perhaps TRBD1 (6 bases). V lost 7 bases and J lost 1, with 13 bases in between. The germline V gene encodes CDR1 MDHEN and CDR2 SYDVKM. The CDR3 spans 14 residues.

This chain uses TRBV7-4 with TRBJ2-7, with 10 nucleotides matching TRBD2. Germline loops: CDR1 SGHVT, CDR2 SQSDAQ. V shed 1 base and J 4 bases; nucleotides not matched to a gene: 4. The CDR3 is 15 amino acids. CDR3 residues: CASSLVGLAEYEQYF. The CDR3 DNA is TGTGCCAGCAGCTTAGTAGGACTAGCGGAATACGAGCAGTACTTC.

The chain is built from TRBV19 and TRBJ1-6; tentatively, D is TRBD1 (5 bases). Trimming stripped 3 bases from V and 11 bases from J, with 14 bases between. CDR3 length: 14 residues. Germline CDR1 is LNHDA and CDR2 is SQIVND (reference sequence). The CDR3 is CASSIGRDMAPLHF. The CDR3 DNA reads TGTGCCAGTAGTATTGGCAGGGATATGGCACCCCTCCACTTT.

The V gene is TRBV19, the J gene TRBJ2-7; D remains unclear. The CDR3 has 15 amino acids. CDR1 and CDR2 from the germline V gene are LNHDA and SQIVND (reference sequence). V lost 5 bases and J 5 bases, leaving 19 bases between the germline ends. The CDR3 DNA reads as TGTGCCAGTAGTCCTTGGCAGACACAACTTCACGAGCAGTACTTC. This sequence encodes CASSPWQTQLHEQYF. The variable domain in full, with the rest retrieved from reference TRBV19 and TRBJ2-7, is DGGITQSPKYLFRKEGQNVTLSCEQNLNHDAMYWYRQDPGQGLRLIYYSQIVNDFQKGDIAEGYSVSREKKESFPLTVTSAQKNPTAFYLCASSPWQTQLHEQYFGPGTRLTVT.